The entry that follows covers one T cell receptor beta chain sequence. The antigen is undetermined. The sample comes from a study of response to subunit inactivated influenza vaccine. Notes on the study in general: The authors suggested that every seasonal influenza vaccination recruits few new T cells.

One entry per CDR3 protein, called by TCRdb with MiXCR from the RT-PCR reads. The sample includes roughly 760,000 distinct CDR3 sequences, less than 25% of them seen just once. Per the germline V gene, CDR1 is WSHSY and CDR2 is SAAADI. Trimming cost V 3 bases and J 0 bases; bases outside gene matches: 5. This CDR3 has 16 residues. The specimen comprised PBMCs from blood, sampled more than 4 days after vaccination. The clonotype was recovered from a man between 45 and 60 years old who received an inactivated influenza vaccine. The chain uses TRBV10-2 and TRBJ2-1; TRBD2 matches 7 bases. The CDR3 region has the DNA TGCGCCAGCAGTGAATCGGGAGGCAGCTCCTACAATGAGCAGTTCTTC. This gives the protein CASSESGGSSYNEQFF.